These 8 T cell receptor beta chains came from one sample sequenced in a study of blood T cell repertoires in COVID-19. Repertoires were generated with immunoSEQ multiplex PCR, while TCRdb's copy carries only in-frame clones and drops some. The profile shows under 350,000 clones, about 86% of them singletons. The sample was PBMCs or T cells enriched from blood (not recorded which). The receptors here all came from a middle-aged woman with acute COVID-19.

J is TRBJ2-7 and V is TRBV19, with 11 bases identical to TRBD2. The length of the CDR3 is 21 residues. The junction had 27 bases not matched to a gene; V was cut back by 8 bases and J by 3 bases. Germline V gene sequence: CDR1 LNHDA, CDR2 SQIVND (reference sequence). This chain's CDR3 is CASSPKNIGTSGRDLGYEQYF. CDR3 DNA sequence: TGTGCCAGTTCACCTAAGAATATCGGGACTAGCGGCCGGGACCTTGGCTACGAGCAGTACTTC. The variable domain in full, completed from reference TRBV19 and TRBJ2-7, reads DGGITQSPKYLFRKEGQNVTLSCEQNLNHDAMYWYRQDPGQGLRLIYYSQIVNDFQKGDIAEGYSVSREKKESFPLTVTSAQKNPTAFYLCASSPKNIGTSGRDLGYEQYFGPGTRLTVT.

This clone was counted once. CDR3 nucleotide sequence: TGTGCCAGCAGTGTCCGGGACAGAGGGCCTGATGGTGGCTACACCTTC. Amino acids: CASSVRDRGPDGGYTF. V gene TRBV25-1 combines with J gene TRBJ1-2; TRBD1 aligns across 7 bases. V lost 4 bases, J lost 7 bases, and 15 bases stayed unmatched. The CDR3 spans 16 residues. CDR1 MGHDK and CDR2 SYGVNS come from the germline V gene.

CDR3 coding DNA: TGTGCCAGCTCACCGGACAGAGGTCATGAAAAACTGTTTTTT. It translates to CASSPDRGHEKLFF. The genes are TRBV18 and TRBJ1-4; possibly TRBD1 for D (6 bases). V was clipped by 3 bases and J by 6 bases, with 11 bases between them. The CDR3 totals 14 residues. Germline V CDR1 and CDR2: KGHSH, LQKENI.

This chain connects TRBV4-1 to TRBJ2-7; TRBD2 agrees at 9 bases. The V gene end was trimmed by 4 bases and the J gene end by 4 bases; junction bases not matched to a gene: 8. This CDR3 has 15 residues. CDR1 is MGHRA, CDR2 YSYEKL, per germline. For the CDR3, the DNA is TGCGCCAGCAGCCCGAGGGATAGCGGGGGATACGAGCAGTACTTC. As protein: CASSPRDSGGYEQYF.

The chain joins TRBV28 to TRBJ2-4, with TRBD1 identical over 10 bases. The CDR3 has 16 amino acids. Trimming took 4 bases from V and 5 from J; bases not matched to a gene: 8. Germline V gives CDR1 MDHEN, CDR2 SYDVKM. CDR3 nucleotide sequence: TGTGCCAGCAGTTCCGCCGGGACAGGGGCCCAAAACATTCAGTACTTC. Its translation is CASSSAGTGAQNIQYF.

V and J are TRBV4-3 and TRBJ2-1; 11 bases are shared with TRBD2. The CDR3 runs to 22 residues. Germline V lookup: CDR1 LGHNA, CDR2 YSLEER. The V and J ends lost 0 bases and 4 bases, in that order; junction bases with no gene match: 20. CDR3 amino acids: CASSQDTFEGLAVGLVYNEQFF. As DNA, the CDR3 is TGCGCCAGCAGCCAAGATACCTTCGAGGGACTAGCGGTAGGATTAGTTTACAATGAGCAGTTCTTC.

This clone was seen just once. This rearrangement joins TRBV5-1 to TRBJ2-7, with a possible D match to TRBD1 (6 bases). V was clipped by 0 bases and J by 0 bases, with 10 bases between them. Germline-derived CDR1 and CDR2 are SGHRS and YFSETQ. The CDR3 spans 15 residues. The CDR3 region is CASSLARGSSYEQYF. As DNA, the CDR3 is TGCGCCAGCAGCTTGGCGAGGGGGAGCTCCTACGAGCAGTACTTC.

The chain joins TRBV19 to TRBJ2-1; TRBD2 matches 15 bases. The CDR3 is 17 amino acids. The junction had 9 bases not matched to a gene; V was cut back by 5 bases and J by 7 bases. Germline V gives CDR1 LNHDA, CDR2 SQIVND (reference sequence). CDR3 nucleotides: TGTGCCAGTAGTTCGGCGGGACTAGCGGGAGGAATGAATGAGCAGTTCTTC. Protein product: CASSSAGLAGGMNEQFF. Drawing the rest from reference TRBV19 and TRBJ2-1, the complete variable domain is DGGITQSPKYLFRKEGQNVTLSCEQNLNHDAMYWYRQDPGQGLRLIYYSQIVNDFQKGDIAEGYSVSREKKESFPLTVTSAQKNPTAFYLCASSSAGLAGGMNEQFFGPGTRLTVL.